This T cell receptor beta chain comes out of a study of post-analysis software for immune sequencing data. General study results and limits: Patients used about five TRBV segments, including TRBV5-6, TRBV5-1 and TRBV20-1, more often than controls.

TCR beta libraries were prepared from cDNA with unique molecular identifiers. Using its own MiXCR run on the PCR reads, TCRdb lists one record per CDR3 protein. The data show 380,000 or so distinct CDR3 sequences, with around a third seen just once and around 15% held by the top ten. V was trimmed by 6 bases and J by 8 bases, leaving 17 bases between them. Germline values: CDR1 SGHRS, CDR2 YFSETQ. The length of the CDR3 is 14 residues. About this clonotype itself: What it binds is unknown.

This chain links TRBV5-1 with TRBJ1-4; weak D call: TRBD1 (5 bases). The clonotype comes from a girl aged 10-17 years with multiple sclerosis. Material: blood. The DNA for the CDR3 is TGCGCCAGCAAAGGGGAGGGAGCAGTGGAAAAACTGTTTTTT. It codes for CASKGEGAVEKLFF.